The text below deals with one T cell receptor (beta chain). CDR3 length equals 16 residues. Trimming pared 11 bases from V and 2 bases from J, leaving 24 bases between. CDR1 and CDR2 (germline): LGHNA, YNFKEQ. The record originates from a study of T cell changes during pregnancy in multiple sclerosis. Only in-frame clones appear in the TCRdb table, and some are missing; sequencing was by immunoSEQ multiplex PCR. The data show 79,000 or so clones, around 93% seen once. The TCR sequence derives from a female donor in good health, enrolled as a control in a pregnancy study. The material was peripheral blood, obtained in the first trimester of pregnancy. This chain uses TRBV4-2 with TRBJ2-5; D is possibly TRBD2 (6 bases). CDR3 loop: CAPSGGEWGLQETQYF. DNA for the CDR3: TGTGCCCCCAGTGGAGGGGAGTGGGGCCTTCAAGAGACCCAGTACTTC.